This is a list of T cell receptor beta chains from one sample in a study of T cells in Graves' hyperthyroidism and ophthalmopathy. Each CDR3 protein gets one entry after TCRdb re-called the multiplex PCR reads with MiXCR. The profile shows 30,000 to 35,000 distinct CDR3 sequences, around 50% of them singletons. Sample: blood. These receptors all stem from a woman aged 40 to 49 with Graves' ophthalmopathy. The CDR3 runs from the conserved cysteine through the conserved F or W. A D gene is named only where the DNA matches it firmly. For some rows the clone size is stated as once, few or many, or as a class when expanded; others skip it.

j_call d_call clone_size v_call cdr3_aa cdr3_nt
TRBJ2-3 NA many TRBV12-3/TRBV12-4 CASSFDRGWGTQYF TGTGCCAGCAGTTTCGATAGGGGATGGGGTACGCAGTATTTT
TRBJ2-1 TRBD1 many TRBV7-3 CASSSSATGDEQFF TGTGCCAGCAGCTCAAGTGCGACAGGGGATGAGCAGTTCTTC
TRBJ1-1 NA NA TRBV6-5 CASSYRYRAYTEAFF TGTGCCAGCAGTTACCGATACAGGGCCTACACTGAAGCTTTCTTT
TRBJ2-2 NA NA TRBV3-1 CASSDFLVGGELFF TGTGCCAGCAGTGACTTTTTGGTTGGCGGGGAGCTGTTTTTT
TRBJ2-7 TRBD2 once TRBV2 CASSAELAANSYEQYF TGTGCCAGCAGTGCCGAACTAGCGGCAAACTCCTACGAGCAGTACTTC
TRBJ2-3 TRBD2 NA TRBV19 CAGTNRGAGAPTGTQYF TGTGCCGGTACCAACCGGGGAGCGGGGGCCCCCACAGGTACGCAGTATTTT
TRBJ1-2 NA NA TRBV7-6 CASSLGDTTRYGYTF TGTGCCAGCAGCTTAGGGGACACAACACGCTATGGCTACACCTTC
TRBJ2-7 NA many TRBV2 CASSEYPGASEQYF TGTGCCAGCAGCGAATACCCGGGGGCCTCCGAGCAGTACTTC
TRBJ2-5 TRBD1 NA TRBV24-1 CATSDGTGFKETQYF TGCGCCACCAGTGATGGGACAGGGTTTAAAGAGACCCAGTACTTC
TRBJ2-1 NA many TRBV5-1 CASSFGGQLGNEQFF TGCGCCAGCAGCTTTGGGGGGCAGCTAGGCAATGAGCAGTTCTTC
TRBJ2-5 TRBD1 NA TRBV15 CATSSRDRSTPGETQYF TGTGCCACCAGCTCCCGGGACAGGAGTACTCCCGGGGAGACCCAGTACTTC
TRBJ1-2 NA NA TRBV5-1 CASSLTGLYGYTF TGCGCCAGCAGCTTGACAGGGCTCTATGGCTACACCTTC
TRBJ1-1 TRBD1 NA TRBV6-1 CATLGQGVTEAFF TGTGCCACCTTAGGACAGGGGGTCACTGAAGCTTTCTTT
TRBJ1-3 NA few TRBV5-4 CASSQDWGFSGNTIYF TGTGCCAGCAGCCAAGATTGGGGGTTCTCTGGAAACACCATATATTTT
TRBJ2-2 TRBD1 NA TRBV19 CASSTGQQDTGELFF TGTGCCAGTAGTACGGGACAGCAGGACACCGGGGAGCTGTTTTTT
TRBJ1-5 NA many TRBV6-6 CASTGGNQPQHF TGTGCCAGCACAGGGGGCAATCAGCCCCAGCATTTT
TRBJ2-1 TRBD2 NA TRBV24-1 CATSDVTTSGIHEQFF TGTGCCACCAGTGATGTGACGACTAGCGGGATACATGAGCAGTTCTTC
TRBJ2-7 NA medium-sized TRBV10-3 CAIKLGTDGLEQYF TGTGCCATCAAGCTCGGGACGGACGGACTCGAGCAGTACTTC
TRBJ2-3 TRBD2 many TRBV13 CASSLEASGSSTDTQYF TGTGCCAGCAGCTTGGAGGCTAGCGGGTCTAGCACAGATACGCAGTATTTT
TRBJ1-6 TRBD1 many TRBV28 CASRPQGTNNSPLHF TGTGCCAGCAGACCACAGGGGACCAATAATTCACCCCTCCACTTT
TRBJ2-7 NA NA TRBV4-1 CASSQVWPLGRQRAYEQYF TGCGCCAGCAGCCAAGTGTGGCCGCTAGGGCGGCAGCGCGCCTACGAGCAGTACTTC
TRBJ1-1 NA NA TRBV7-2 CASSLELAGGNSLPNTEAFF TGTGCCAGCAGCTTAGAACTAGCGGGGGGCAACTCCTTACCAAACACTGAAGCTTTCTTT
TRBJ2-3 NA many TRBV5-1 CASSLGTAAYDTQYF TGCGCCAGCAGCTTGGGGACCGCGGCATATGATACGCAGTATTTT
TRBJ1-1 TRBD1 NA TRBV20-1 CSARGPGGRNTEAFF TGCAGTGCTAGAGGGCCAGGGGGTAGAAACACTGAAGCTTTCTTT
TRBJ1-2 NA NA TRBV7-2 CASSASWGYGNTF NA
TRBJ1-3 NA NA TRBV20-1 CSASSGNTIYF TGCAGTGCTAGCTCTGGAAACACCATATATTTT
TRBJ2-1 NA many TRBV19 CASSARMTTEQFF TGTGCCAGTAGTGCTCGTATGACAACTGAGCAGTTCTTC
TRBJ2-7 TRBD1 NA TRBV5-6 CASSGLQGAGELYF TGTGCCAGCAGCGGACTACAGGGGGCCGGGGAGCTGTACTTC
TRBJ2-7 TRBD1 NA TRBV7-6 CASSFEGQGVEQYF TGTGCCAGCAGCTTCGAAGGACAGGGGGTCGAGCAGTACTTC
TRBJ1-6 NA once TRBV20-1 CSARSPGQGRSPLHF TGCAGTGCTAGGTCCCCCGGGCAGGGTCGCTCACCCCTCCACTTT
TRBJ1-1 NA NA TRBV7-8 CASSLDRVFSEAFF TGTGCCAGCAGCTTAGACCGGGTTTTCTCTGAAGCTTTCTTT